What follows are 3 T cell receptor beta chains derived from one specimen sequenced in a study of blood T cell repertoires in COVID-19. Generated by immunoSEQ multiplex PCR, the TCRdb table keeps only in-frame clones and is missing some. The profile shows a few hundred thousand clones, roughly 84% of them singletons. The specimen was peripheral blood. The source of these receptors is an elderly woman with COVID-19, enrolled during active disease.

This chain connects TRBV6-2 or TRBV6-3 to TRBJ2-5, with 8 bases fitting TRBD1. Losses at the gene ends were 6 bases for V and 5 bases for J; bases not matched to a gene: 5. The CDR3 sequence is 13 residues long. Germline values: CDR1 MNHEY, CDR2 SVGEGT. The CDR3 loop reads CASSRTGSETQYF. The CDR3 region has the DNA TGTGCCAGCAGCCGGACAGGGTCCGAGACCCAGTACTTC.

The rearrangement links TRBV27 to TRBJ2-3, with TRBD2 matching 8 bases. Germline V lookup: CDR1 MNHEY, CDR2 SMNVEV (reference sequence). Unmatched junction bases numbered 9, after V lost 5 bases and J lost 2 bases. There are 16 residues in the CDR3. The CDR3 nucleotides read TGTGCCAGCAGTCCCGGACTAGCAACATACACAGATACGCAGTATTTT. Protein sequence: CASSPGLATYTDTQYF.

This chain links TRBV4-2 with TRBJ2-5, with 10 positions matching TRBD1. Per germline, CDR1 LGHNA and CDR2 YNFKEQ. The V segment lost 4 bases and the J segment 3 bases; nucleotides outside the gene matches: 2. The CDR3 extends over 14 amino acids. CDR3 loop: CASSPGTGEETQYF. DNA of the CDR3: TGTGCCAGCAGCCCTGGGACAGGGGAAGAGACCCAGTACTTC.